This is a list of T cell receptor beta chains from one sample in a study of Ad26.COV2.S vaccination and SARS-CoV-2 variants. The assay was immunoSEQ multiplex PCR, and TCRdb's table has in-frame clones only and misses some. Of about 350,000 clones in the sample, about 85% were seen once. Sample: peripheral blood, taken in a trial of Ad26.COV2.S vaccine versus placebo. The source of these receptors is a person aged 18 to 59 who received the Ad26.COV2.S COVID-19 vaccine or a placebo. Each CDR3 is given without its conserved first and last residue. The size entry is marked missing in some rows and otherwise reads once, few, many or a size class.

J,V,length,size,CDR3
TRBJ2-2,TRBV7-2,12,many,ASSLGWGIGELF
TRBJ2-7,TRBV29-1,14,NA,SVVASMGRSRTEQY
TRBJ1-2,TRBV14,13,NA,ASSRYLVGGYGYT
TRBJ1-2,TRBV28,8,NA,ASSSHGYT
TRBJ2-1,TRBV7-3,13,NA,ASSLSQVGRNEQF
TRBJ1-2,TRBV5-1,12,NA,ASSILQGDYGYT
TRBJ1-4,TRBV7-9,11,NA,ASSPRLNEKLF
TRBJ2-7,TRBV5-6,13,NA,ASSLAGTFGYEQY
TRBJ1-5,TRBV4-3,15,once,ASSQDKSWGGSQPQH
TRBJ2-3,TRBV11-1,13,NA,ASSSLASITDTQY
TRBJ1-1,TRBV19,9,NA,ASRTYAEAF
TRBJ1-5,TRBV21-1,14,NA,ASSKGQENSNQPQH
TRBJ1-3,TRBV5-6,16,NA,ASSLISSWINPGNTIY
TRBJ1-2,TRBV7-2,12,NA,ASSQGTGGRGYT
TRBJ2-2,TRBV14,13,many,ASSRRFQGAGELF
TRBJ1-1,TRBV7-2,12,NA,ASSLAAASTEAF
TRBJ1-4,TRBV7-3,14,NA,ASSLMAAATNEKLF
TRBJ2-5,TRBV18,11,NA,ASSNRGQETQY
TRBJ2-3,TRBV18,11,NA,ASSPELTDTQY
TRBJ1-4,TRBV6-5,12,NA,ASSSTGDGEKLF
TRBJ2-4,TRBV7-2,15,NA,ASSSPGFGGPKNIQY
TRBJ2-7,TRBV28,12,NA,ASSFRRQHYEQY
TRBJ2-3,TRBV7-8,9,NA,ASSYTDTQY
TRBJ1-3,TRBV7-8,11,once,ASSLGLVETIY
TRBJ2-5,TRBV5-1,15,NA,ASSLSIYKIGQETQY
TRBJ2-1,TRBV3-1/TRBV3-2,14,NA,ASSQVTSGTIHEQF
TRBJ2-5,TRBV7-2,12,NA,ASSLAGTEETQY
TRBJ2-7,TRBV9,13,once,ASSVAASGPYEQY
TRBJ2-3,TRBV9,16,NA,ASSVATTRTGLTDTQY
TRBJ2-3,TRBV4-3,14,NA,ASSPTGDPSTDTQY
TRBJ2-3,TRBV6-2/TRBV6-3,10,NA,ASSLAVDTQY
TRBJ2-1,TRBV6-2/TRBV6-3,13,few,ASSYSSGGGDEQF
TRBJ2-7,TRBV7-2,13,NA,ASRRTGGDRNEQY
TRBJ1-2,TRBV5-4,12,NA,ASSLDGANYGYT
TRBJ2-3,TRBV9,11,once,ASSVLRTDTQY
TRBJ2-1,TRBV12-5,15,NA,ASGFIVTSGSPNEQF
TRBJ2-3,TRBV4-3,14,NA,ASSLRTSGRVDTQY
TRBJ2-1,TRBV7-9,17,NA,ASSLGILAGGRDYNEQF
TRBJ1-2,TRBV7-3,11,NA,ASSLHLNYGYT
TRBJ2-2,TRBV9,14,NA,ASSPPRTGVAGELF
TRBJ2-3,TRBV6-5,14,NA,ASSYGWTGETDTQY
TRBJ1-3,TRBV4-3,18,NA,ASSRATGTGGSRSGNTIY
TRBJ2-7,TRBV28,13,NA,ASIPRGYTSYEQY
TRBJ2-5,TRBV4-2,12,NA,ASSQKGTQETQY
TRBJ2-2,TRBV7-8,11,NA,ASSAARGGELF
TRBJ2-1,TRBV5-1,14,NA,ASSFPASGRGNEQF
TRBJ2-2,TRBV7-7,10,NA,ASSLEAGELF
TRBJ1-5,TRBV6-5,9,NA,ASGAKQPQH
TRBJ2-3,TRBV9,12,NA,ASSDGPKADTQY
TRBJ2-5,TRBV30,11,NA,AWSGDREETQY
TRBJ1-5,TRBV7-9,11,NA,ASSLDRDQPQH
TRBJ1-4,TRBV18,13,NA,ASSPPGAQDEKLF
TRBJ1-6,TRBV9,14,NA,ASNPSGDRVNSPLH
TRBJ1-2,TRBV19,10,NA,ASSIQEGGYT
TRBJ1-5,TRBV27,12,NA,ASSLEGINQPQH
TRBJ2-1,TRBV7-9,14,NA,ASSSPGQAKGGEQF
TRBJ1-3,TRBV30,13,NA,AWSVWGSAGNTIY
TRBJ2-7,TRBV18,12,NA,ASSPSGGTYEQY
TRBJ2-7,TRBV9,15,once,ASIEGDLRGAPYEQY
TRBJ2-7,TRBV27,12,once,ASSFGGSDYEQY